A selection of T cell receptor beta chains follows, all from one sample in a study of graft-versus-host responses after intestinal transplantation. Their recognized antigens are unknown. The protocol was immunoSEQ multiplex PCR, while the TCRdb copy is restricted to in-frame clones and leaves out a portion. The table shows about 99,000 clones, with 90% to 95% occurring only once. Specimen: unstimulated CD8+ T cells sorted from spleen or lymph node cells, collected before intestinal transplant. The receptors stem from a human donor who received an intestinal transplant. CDR3s include the opening cysteine and the closing phenylalanine or tryptophan. Each record gives: CDR3 length, D gene, clone size, J gene, V gene, CDR3 protein, CDR3 DNA. The D gene is left open where the match is weak. Clone size, where shown, is once, few, many, or a class for clones that have expanded.

12,TRBD1,.,TRBJ1-1,TRBV2,CASEPGQVEAFF,TGTGCCAGCGAACCGGGACAGGTCGAAGCTTTCTTT
18,.,once,TRBJ1-5,TRBV4-1,CASSQDASGRYGNQPQHF,TGCGCCAGCAGCCAAGATGCCTCCGGGAGGTACGGCAATCAGCCCCAGCATTTT
16,.,.,TRBJ2-3,TRBV27,CASSVMNPIVTDTQYF,TGTGCCAGCAGTGTAATGAACCCAATAGTCACAGATACGCAGTATTTT
15,.,.,TRBJ1-4,TRBV4-1,CASSQATVPNEKLFF,TGCGCCAGCAGCCAAGCAACAGTACCTAATGAAAAACTGTTTTTT
12,.,.,TRBJ2-5,TRBV5-1,CASSSKGEPQYF,TGCGCCAGCAGCTCCAAGGGGGAGCCCCAGTACTTC
19,TRBD1,.,TRBJ1-1,TRBV7-3,CASSKTSTTQGARHTEAFF,TGTGCCAGCAGCAAGACCTCGACAACACAGGGGGCGAGGCACACTGAAGCTTTCTTT
13,.,.,TRBJ2-1,TRBV30,CAWNSLGTNEQFF,TGTGCCTGGAACTCACTAGGAACCAATGAGCAGTTCTTC
13,.,.,TRBJ2-5,TRBV7-6,CASSPQRQETQYF,TGTGCCAGCAGCCCCCAGCGTCAAGAGACCCAGTACTTC
17,TRBD1,.,TRBJ2-1,TRBV4-1,CASSHLSGQDPYNEQFF,TGCGCCAGCAGCCACCTAAGCGGACAGGACCCCTACAATGAGCAGTTCTTC
16,.,.,TRBJ2-3,TRBV5-1,CASSFRQDLLTDTQYF,TGCGCCAGCAGCTTTCGACAGGACTTGCTCACAGATACGCAGTATTTT
16,.,few,TRBJ1-1,TRBV6-6,CASSYGGIGENTEAFF,TGTGCCAGCAGTTACGGAGGGATCGGGGAAAACACTGAAGCTTTCTTT
15,.,.,TRBJ2-7,TRBV2,CASSEVPDARGEQYF,TGTGCCAGCAGTGAGGTCCCAGATGCGCGGGGAGAGCAGTACTTC
15,TRBD1,.,TRBJ2-1,TRBV6-6,CASSPGTGFSVGQFF,TGTGCCAGCAGCCCCGGGACAGGCTTCTCAGTGGGGCAGTTCTTC
18,.,.,TRBJ1-2,TRBV6-1,CASSESPPFGLANYGYTF,TGTGCCAGCAGTGAAAGTCCTCCTTTTGGATTGGCTAACTATGGCTACACCTTC
15,.,.,TRBJ2-7,TRBV27,CASSLKVSYSYEQYF,TGTGCCAGCAGTTTAAAGGTATCATACTCCTACGAGCAGTACTTC
13,.,.,TRBJ2-1,TRBV4-1,CASSQDGKTQWFF,TGCGCCAGCAGCCAAGATGGGAAAACGCAGTGGTTCTTC
15,TRBD1,.,TRBJ1-1,TRBV9,CASSPSGQGNTEAFF,TGTGCCAGCAGCCCGTCGGGACAGGGGAACACTGAAGCTTTCTTT
14,.,.,TRBJ2-1,TRBV27,CASSFGTAANEQFF,TGTGCCAGCAGTTTCGGAACAGCCGCCAATGAGCAGTTCTTC
14,.,.,TRBJ2-7,TRBV6-1,CASKDNPNSYEQYF,TGTGCCAGCAAAGATAACCCCAACTCCTACGAGCAGTACTTC
12,.,.,TRBJ1-2,TRBV29-1,CRTRGVSYGYTF,TGCAGAACGAGGGGGGTGAGCTATGGCTACACCTTC
13,.,.,TRBJ1-1,TRBV19,CASSRGMNTEAFF,TGTGCCAGTAGCAGGGGCATGAACACTGAAGCTTTCTTT
16,.,.,TRBJ1-2,TRBV6-4,CASSDSTKDSLYGYTF,TGTGCCAGCAGTGACTCGACTAAAGACAGCCTCTATGGCTACACCTTC
13,.,.,TRBJ1-5,TRBV5-8,CASDVGSNQPQHF,TGTGCCTCCGACGTAGGGAGCAATCAGCCCCAGCATTTT
12,.,few,TRBJ1-6,TRBV5-8,CASSLPSSPLHF,TGTGCCAGCAGCTTGCCAAGTTCACCCCTCCACTTT
15,TRBD1,.,TRBJ1-1,TRBV23-1,CANRMTGPLNTEAFF,TGCGCCAACCGAATGACAGGGCCGCTCAACACTGAAGCTTTCTTT
15,TRBD2,.,TRBJ2-1,TRBV15,CATSSSGGTYNEQFF,TGTGCCACCAGCAGTAGCGGGGGGACCTACAATGAGCAGTTCTTC
13,.,.,TRBJ1-6,TRBV4-1,CASSPPLGSPLHF,TGCGCCAGCAGTCCGCCTTTAGGGTCACCCCTCCACTTT
15,.,.,TRBJ2-5,TRBV18,CASSPPGANPETQYF,TGTGCCAGCTCACCACCGGGGGCGAACCCAGAGACCCAGTACTTC
16,.,.,TRBJ2-2,TRBV29-1,CSVEDRRSLATGELFF,TGCAGCGTTGAAGATCGGAGGTCGCTAGCCACCGGGGAGCTGTTTTTT
14,TRBD1,.,TRBJ1-2,TRBV6-1,CATTPGTGAFGYTF,TGTGCCACTACTCCCGGGACAGGGGCTTTTGGCTACACCTTC
13,.,.,TRBJ1-1,TRBV30,CAWGGTRNTEAFF,TGTGCCTGGGGGGGGACACGGAACACTGAAGCTTTCTTT
17,.,.,TRBJ1-1,TRBV11-2,CASSLSLCGAGNTEAFF,TGTGCCAGCAGCTTAAGTCTTTGTGGGGCGGGGAACACTGAAGCTTTCTTT
13,.,.,TRBJ1-1,TRBV13,CASQEGPNTEAFF,TGTGCCAGCCAGGAGGGACCGAACACTGAAGCTTTCTTT
12,TRBD1,.,TRBJ1-1,TRBV30,CAWSGDRGEAFF,TGTGCCTGGAGTGGGGACAGGGGTGAAGCTTTCTTT
12,TRBD1,.,TRBJ2-1,TRBV27,CASRTGANEQFF,TGTGCCAGCAGGACAGGGGCCAATGAGCAGTTCTTC
14,.,.,TRBJ1-1,TRBV19,CASQAPGVSTEAFF,TGCGCAAGCCAGGCTCCCGGGGTTAGCACTGAAGCTTTCTTT
14,.,.,TRBJ1-5,TRBV19,CASSRTQGYQPQHF,TGTGCCAGTAGTAGAACCCAGGGGTATCAGCCCCAGCATTTT
13,TRBD1,once,TRBJ2-7,TRBV7-9,CASSPPGGAEQYF,TGTGCCAGCAGCCCTCCAGGGGGCGCCGAGCAGTACTTC
15,TRBD2,.,TRBJ2-7,TRBV6-5,CASRLAGGLTYEQYF,TGTGCCAGCAGACTAGCGGGGGGTCTCACCTACGAGCAGTACTTC
14,.,.,TRBJ1-4,TRBV30,CAWIENPRVEKLFF,TGTGCCTGGATTGAAAACCCCCGGGTGGAAAAACTGTTTTTT
16,.,once,TRBJ1-4,TRBV7-9,CASSYTERPQGEKLFF,TGTGCCAGCAGCTATACTGAGAGGCCTCAGGGTGAAAAACTGTTTTTT
18,.,.,TRBJ1-2,TRBV19,CASSIHSGGALLDYGYTF,TGTGCCAGTAGTATCCATTCCGGAGGGGCTCTTCTAGACTATGGCTACACCTTC
14,.,.,TRBJ1-1,TRBV7-9,CASSLERLNTEAFF,TGTGCCAGCAGCTTGGAGCGGCTGAACACTGAAGCTTTCTTT
13,.,.,TRBJ2-7,TRBV5-5,CASSFSGGSEQYF,TGTGCCAGCAGCTTTAGTGGGGGGAGCGAGCAGTACTTC
14,.,.,TRBJ2-7,TRBV5-1,CASSLAHRVYEQYF,TGCGCCAGCAGCTTGGCCCACAGGGTTTACGAGCAGTACTTC
15,.,.,TRBJ1-2,TRBV4-2,CASSQVSQDAYGYTF,TGTGCCAGCAGCCAAGTATCGCAGGACGCCTATGGCTACACCTTC
13,.,once,TRBJ1-4,TRBV29-1,CSGRTGPEEKLFF,TGCAGCGGCCGAACGGGACCCGAGGAAAAACTGTTTTTT
15,TRBD2,.,TRBJ2-1,TRBV13,CASSPGLAGVDEQFF,TGTGCCAGCAGCCCGGGACTAGCGGGGGTGGATGAGCAGTTCTTC
13,.,.,TRBJ2-3,TRBV27,CASSSMDIDTQYF,TGTGCCAGCAGTTCTATGGACATTGATACGCAGTATTTT
14,.,.,TRBJ1-1,TRBV9,CASSVGKGTTEAFF,TGTGCCAGCAGCGTAGGGAAGGGGACCACTGAAGCTTTCTTT
11,.,few,TRBJ1-1,TRBV7-9,CASSLSLDAFF,TGTGCCAGCAGCTTATCCCTGGACGCTTTCTTT
13,.,.,TRBJ2-1,TRBV27,CASSKQGYNEQFF,TGTGCCAGCAGTAAACAGGGCTACAATGAGCAGTTCTTC
14,.,.,TRBJ1-1,TRBV12-5,CASGSRGKNTEAFF,TGTGCTAGTGGTTCGAGGGGAAAGAACACTGAAGCTTTCTTT
15,.,.,TRBJ1-1,TRBV27,CASSLRTSMNTEAFF,TGTGCCAGCAGTTTGAGGACATCGATGAACACTGAAGCTTTCTTT
14,TRBD1,once,TRBJ1-1,TRBV5-1,CASSYRDRNTEAFF,TGCGCCAGCAGCTACCGGGACAGGAACACTGAAGCTTTCTTT